The T cell receptor (beta chain) described here comes from a study of CD8+ T cells in alopecia areata. General study points: Higher clonality was seen in lesional scalp than in normal scalp, especially in alopecia totalis/universalis.

RNA extraction and reverse transcription yielded cDNA as sequencing template. The method was immunoSEQ multiplex PCR; TCRdb's version includes in-frame clones alone and lacks a portion of them. The table includes roughly 150,000 clones, roughly 50% detected once. Worth noting for this clone: Antigen: not known.

The germline V and J ends were trimmed by 6 bases and 5 bases, with 16 bases remaining between them. The V gene's germline CDR1 is SEHNR and CDR2 FQNEAQ (reference sequence). The CDR3 is 15 amino acids. This rearrangement joins TRBV7-9 to TRBJ2-2; D call uncertain. The clonotype originates from a human donor in good health. The source material was CD4+ T cells sorted from blood. The CDR3 protein is CASRPANGLTGELFF. The CDR3 DNA sequence: TGTGCCAGCAGGCCCGCCAATGGGTTGACCGGGGAGCTGTTTTTT.